This T cell receptor (beta chain) appears in the sequencing data of a study of T cell responses to AZD1222 COVID-19 vaccine. About this clone: Antigen: not known.

Findings and limits, study-wide: The peak T cell response came first, and repertoires were sampled only after it.

Germline V lookup: CDR1 LNHDA, CDR2 SQIVND (reference sequence). The length of the CDR3 is 15 residues. Losses at the gene ends were 6 bases for V and 3 bases for J; bases not matched to a gene: 10. Generated by immunoSEQ multiplex PCR, the TCRdb table keeps only in-frame clones and is missing some. The sample consists of tens of thousands of clones, more than 85% of them appearing once. The receptor's source is an adult in good health. The chain employs TRBV19 and TRBJ1-1; TRBD1 agrees at 7 bases. The source material was peripheral blood, sampled on day 0 of AZD1222 vaccination. In DNA, the CDR3 is TGTGCCAGTAGACGACAGGGTTTCGGGGACACTGAAGCTTTCTTT. Protein sequence: CASRRQGFGDTEAFF.